The 13 T cell receptor beta chains presented below share a single source sample, sequenced in a study of tumor-infiltrating T cells and Merkel cell polyomavirus. About the study: The T cells studied were CD8+ and recognized the Merkel cell polyomavirus KLL epitope.

Generated by immunoSEQ multiplex PCR, the TCRdb table keeps only in-frame clones and is missing some. This sample yields some 25,000 clones, of which 70% to 90% are seen a single time; roughly 2.7% belongs to the top ten. Robust Merkel cell polyomavirus Large T antigen positivity by immunohistochemistry was seen in all patients' tumors. The sample comprised lymph node tissue. These TCRs come from a man between 50 and 59 years old with Merkel cell carcinoma.

The rearrangement uses TRBV19 and TRBJ2-5, with 12 bases that match TRBD2. V was clipped by 5 bases and J by 2 bases; unmatched bases: 6. Per the germline V gene, CDR1 is LNHDA and CDR2 is SQIVND (reference sequence). CDR3 size: 16 residues. CDR3 amino acids: CASSSQGLAGQETQYF. In nucleotides, the CDR3 is TGTGCCAGTAGTTCCCAGGGACTAGCGGGTCAAGAGACCCAGTACTTC. Drawing the rest from reference TRBV19 and TRBJ2-5, the complete variable domain is DGGITQSPKYLFRKEGQNVTLSCEQNLNHDAMYWYRQDPGQGLRLIYYSQIVNDFQKGDIAEGYSVSREKKESFPLTVTSAQKNPTAFYLCASSSQGLAGQETQYFGPGTRLLVL.

In DNA, the CDR3 is TGTGCCAGCAGCTCAGAGGGACTCCATGGGACAGATACGCAGTATTTT. The encoded protein is CASSSEGLHGTDTQYF. The chain recombines TRBV11-2 with TRBJ2-3, with D possibly matching TRBD2 (6 bases). The length of the CDR3 is 16 residues. Deletions cut 4 bases from V and 3 bases from J, with 17 bases between. Per the germline V gene, CDR1 is SGHAT and CDR2 is FQNNGV.

This chain links TRBV30 with TRBJ2-7, with 13 bases lining up with TRBD2. V lost 1 base to trimming and J lost 3 bases; unmatched junction nucleotides: 3. This CDR3 region has 15 residues. Germline V gives CDR1 GTSNPN, CDR2 SVGIG (reference sequence). CDR3 in amino acids: CAWSGTSGRLYEQYF. The CDR3 DNA reads TGTGCCTGGAGTGGGACTAGCGGGAGACTCTACGAGCAGTACTTC.

The chain is built from TRBV18 and TRBJ1-5; D ambiguous. Germline CDR1 reads KGHSH; CDR2 reads LQKENI. V lost 3 bases to trimming and J lost 3 bases, with 12 bases between them. The CDR3 is 15 residues long. DNA for the CDR3: TGTGCCAGCTCACCCGACACCCGCATCAATCAGCCCCAGCATTTT. Translating it yields CASSPDTRINQPQHF.

This clone was picked up one time. V usage is TRBV18 and J usage is TRBJ2-3; D not certain. The CDR3 is made up of 14 amino acids. Per germline, CDR1 KGHSH and CDR2 LQKENI. V lost 1 base, J lost 5 bases, and 10 bases lay in between. This CDR3 is CASSPLGREDTQYF. The DNA for the CDR3 is TGTGCCAGCTCACCACTGGGCAGAGAAGATACGCAGTATTTT.

The chain joins TRBV6-5 to TRBJ1-1; 8 positions agree with TRBD1. Per germline, CDR1 MNHEY and CDR2 SVGAGI. The CDR3 has 13 residues. With 6 bases clipped from V and 3 bases from J, the junction kept 3 bases outside the gene matches. CDR3 residues: CASSQQGDTEAFF. The CDR3 DNA reads TGTGCCAGCAGCCAACAGGGGGACACTGAAGCTTTCTTT.

The J gene is TRBJ2-1, the V gene TRBV4-2; 13 nucleotides align to TRBD2. Losses at the gene ends were 3 bases for V and 5 bases for J; bases not matched to a gene: 1. Germline V gene sequence: CDR1 LGHNA, CDR2 YNFKEQ. This CDR3 comprises 15 residues. For the CDR3, the DNA is TGTGCCAGCAGCCAGGGGACTAGCGGGGACAATGAGCAGTTCTTC. Translated: CASSQGTSGDNEQFF.

The chain combines TRBV23-1 with TRBJ2-4, with 11 bases matching TRBD1. TRBV23-1 has ORF status, its function being uncertain. This CDR3 has 16 residues. V trimming: 7 bases; J trimming: 1 base; junction bases outside the gene matches: 6. Here the CDR3 reads CASKKDRGLAKNIQYF. The CDR3 nucleotides are TGCGCCAGCAAAAAGGACAGGGGGCTTGCCAAAAACATTCAGTACTTC.

The chain combines TRBV5-6 with TRBJ1-4; tentative D call: TRBD1 (5 bases). Germline CDR1 is SGHDT and CDR2 is YYEEEE. With 1 base removed from V and 0 bases from J, the gap between germline ends came to 16 bases. The length of the CDR3 is 18 residues. This CDR3 reads CASSLFRGNTPTNEKLFF. The CDR3 bases are TGTGCCAGCAGCTTGTTTAGGGGCAATACTCCAACTAATGAAAAACTGTTTTTT.

The chain recombines TRBV5-1 with TRBJ1-2, with a possible D match to TRBD1 (5 bases). Germline V gives CDR1 SGHRS, CDR2 YFSETQ. The CDR3 extends over 14 amino acids. Trimming removed 2 bases at V and 3 bases at J, with 11 bases between. The CDR3 DNA is TGCGCCAGCAGCTTCGACAGCGCCGACTATGGCTACACCTTC. Protein: CASSFDSADYGYTF.

This chain joins TRBV7-9 and TRBJ2-7; maybe TRBD1 (5 bases). Germline V gene lookup returns CDR1 SEHNR and CDR2 FQNEAQ (reference sequence). V lost 5 bases and J lost 6, with 11 bases in between. This CDR3 spans 12 amino acids. CDR3 protein: CASSKGVPEQYF. The DNA for the CDR3 is TGTGCCAGCAGCAAAGGGGTTCCCGAGCAGTACTTC.

This chain connects TRBV6-4 to TRBJ1-2; TRBD1 might be the D (6 bases). Between the trimmed V and J ends, which lost 2 bases and 8 bases, there was a span of 21 bases. CDR3 length equals 16 residues. The germline CDR1 and CDR2 sequences are MRHNA and SNTAGT. CDR3 sequence: CASSDNAPGRGKGYTF. CDR3 coding DNA: TGTGCCAGCAGTGACAACGCACCGGGCAGGGGAAAAGGCTACACCTTC.

This clone was picked up a small number of times. The chain has TRBV5-5 and TRBJ1-2; 8 nucleotides line up with TRBD1. From germline, CDR1 is SGHKS and CDR2 YYEKEE (reference sequence). J gave up 1 base and V 4 bases, and 3 bases lay outside the gene matches. The CDR3 has 14 amino acids. CDR3 in amino acids: CASSLTGDNYGYTF. The CDR3 coding sequence is TGTGCCAGCAGCCTGACAGGGGATAACTATGGCTACACCTTC. The whole variable domain, remainder taken from reference TRBV5-5 and TRBJ1-2, is DAGVTQSPTHLIKTRGQQVTLRCSPISGHKSVSWYQQVLGQGPQFIFQYYEKEERGRGNFPDRFSARQFPNYSSELNVNALLLGDSALYLCASSLTGDNYGYTFGSGTRLTVV.